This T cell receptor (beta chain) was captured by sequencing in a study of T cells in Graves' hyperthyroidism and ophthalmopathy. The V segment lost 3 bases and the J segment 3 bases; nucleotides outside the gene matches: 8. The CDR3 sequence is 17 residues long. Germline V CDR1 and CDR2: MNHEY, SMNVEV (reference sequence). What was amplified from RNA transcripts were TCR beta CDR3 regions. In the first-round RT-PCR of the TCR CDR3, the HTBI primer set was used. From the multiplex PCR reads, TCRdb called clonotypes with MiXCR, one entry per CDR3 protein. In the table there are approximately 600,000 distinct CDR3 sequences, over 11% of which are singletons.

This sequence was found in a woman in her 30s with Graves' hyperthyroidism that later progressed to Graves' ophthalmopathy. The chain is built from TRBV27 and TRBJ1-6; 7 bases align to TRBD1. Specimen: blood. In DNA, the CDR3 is TGTGCCAGCAGTTTTTTTTTGGGGACAGACTATAATTCACCCCTCCACTTT. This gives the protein CASSFFLGTDYNSPLHF.